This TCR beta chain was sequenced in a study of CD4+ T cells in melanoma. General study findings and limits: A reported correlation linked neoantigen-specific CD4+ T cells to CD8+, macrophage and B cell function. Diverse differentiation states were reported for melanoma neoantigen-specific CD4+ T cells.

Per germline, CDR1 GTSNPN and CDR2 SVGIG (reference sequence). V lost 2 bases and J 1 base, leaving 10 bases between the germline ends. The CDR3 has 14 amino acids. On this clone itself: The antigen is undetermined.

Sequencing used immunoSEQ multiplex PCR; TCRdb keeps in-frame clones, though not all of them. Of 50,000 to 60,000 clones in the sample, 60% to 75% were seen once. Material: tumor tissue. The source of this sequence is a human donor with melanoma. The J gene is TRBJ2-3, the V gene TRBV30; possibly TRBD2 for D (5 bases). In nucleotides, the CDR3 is TGTGCCTGGAGTATAAAAGCGGGCACAGATACGCAGTATTTT. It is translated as CAWSIKAGTDTQYF. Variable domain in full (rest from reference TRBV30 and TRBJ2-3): SQTIHQWPATLVQPVGSPLSLECTVEGTSNPNLYWYRQAAGRGLQLLFYSVGIGQISSEVPQNLSASRPQDRQFILSSKKLLLSDSGFYLCAWSIKAGTDTQYFGPGTRLTVL.